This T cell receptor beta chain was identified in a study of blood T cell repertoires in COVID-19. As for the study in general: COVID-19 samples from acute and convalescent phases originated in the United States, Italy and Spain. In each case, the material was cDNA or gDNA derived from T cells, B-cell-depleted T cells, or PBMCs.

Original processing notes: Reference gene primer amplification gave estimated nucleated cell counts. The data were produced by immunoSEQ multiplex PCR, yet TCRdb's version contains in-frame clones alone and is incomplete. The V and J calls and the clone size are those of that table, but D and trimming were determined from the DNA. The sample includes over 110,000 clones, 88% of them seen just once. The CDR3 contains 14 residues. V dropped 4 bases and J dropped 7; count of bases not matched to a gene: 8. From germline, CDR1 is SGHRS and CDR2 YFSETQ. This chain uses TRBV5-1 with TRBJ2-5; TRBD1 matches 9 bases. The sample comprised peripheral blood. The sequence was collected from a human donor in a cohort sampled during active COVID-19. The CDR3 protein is CASSAGQGAGTQYF. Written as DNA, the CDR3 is TGCGCCAGCAGCGCGGGACAGGGAGCGGGGACCCAGTACTTC.